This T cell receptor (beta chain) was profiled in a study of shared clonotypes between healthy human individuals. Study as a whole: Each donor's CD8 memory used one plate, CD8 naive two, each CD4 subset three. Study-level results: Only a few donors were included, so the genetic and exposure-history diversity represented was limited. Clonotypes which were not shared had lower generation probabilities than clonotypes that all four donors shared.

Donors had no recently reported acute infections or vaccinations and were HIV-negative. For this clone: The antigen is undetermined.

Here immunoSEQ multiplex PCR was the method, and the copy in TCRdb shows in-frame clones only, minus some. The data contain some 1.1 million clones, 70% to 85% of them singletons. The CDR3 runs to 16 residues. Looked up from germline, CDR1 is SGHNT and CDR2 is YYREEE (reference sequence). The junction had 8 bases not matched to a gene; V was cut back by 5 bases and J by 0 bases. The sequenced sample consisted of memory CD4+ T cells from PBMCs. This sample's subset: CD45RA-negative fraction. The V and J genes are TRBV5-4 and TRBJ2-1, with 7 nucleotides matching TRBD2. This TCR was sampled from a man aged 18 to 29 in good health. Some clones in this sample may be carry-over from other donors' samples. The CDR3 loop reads CASRPREGSSYNEQFF. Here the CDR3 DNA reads TGTGCCAGCAGGCCGAGGGAGGGAAGCTCCTACAATGAGCAGTTCTTC.